Listed here are 30 T cell receptor beta chains from one sample, sequenced in a study of shared clonotypes between healthy human individuals. Clones were sequenced by immunoSEQ multiplex PCR, and TCRdb holds only the in-frame ones, with some missing. The sample holds about 330,000 clones; around 86% are singletons and the top ten take about a sixth. The source material was memory CD8+ T cells sorted from blood. Sample subset: CD45RO+ cells pooled with CCR7-negative TemRA cells. These receptors were taken from a man between 18 and 29 years old in good health.

The chain joins TRBV4-1 to TRBJ2-7; D is perhaps TRBD1 (5 bases). The CDR3 is 13 amino acids. Per germline, CDR1 MGHRA and CDR2 YSYEKL. V was pared by 2 bases and J by 2 bases, with 7 bases between. The CDR3 region is CASSQTGTYEQYF. CDR3 nucleotide sequence: TGCGCCAGCAGCCAAACAGGAACCTACGAGCAGTACTTC.

The chain carries TRBV6-5 and TRBJ1-4; 7 bases fit TRBD1. Germline values: CDR1 MNHEY, CDR2 SVGAGI. The CDR3 consists of 16 residues. V was pared by 4 bases and J by 3 bases, with 8 bases of the junction left unmatched. The CDR3 bases are TGTGCCAGCAGTTTGAACCCAAGGGGGCCTAATGAAAAACTGTTTTTT. This codes for CASSLNPRGPNEKLFF.

This clone was seen only once. The chain is built from TRBV4-1 and TRBJ1-5; D is unclear. The CDR3 covers 16 residues. Trimming cost V 2 bases and J 0 bases, with 11 bases left between them. Germline V gene data show CDR1 as MGHRA and CDR2 as YSYEKL. CDR3 residues: CASSQSVAYSNQPQHF. The DNA of the CDR3 is TGCGCCAGCAGCCAATCCGTCGCCTATAGCAATCAGCCCCAGCATTTT.

This clone was recorded once. CDR3 in DNA: TGTGCCAGCAGCTTCCCGGACAGGGAGGGTATCCGCGGGGCCAACGTCCTGACTTTC. Protein sequence: CASSFPDREGIRGANVLTF. V usage is TRBV5-4 and J usage is TRBJ2-6; D may be TRBD1 (8 bases). Trimming took off 2 bases at V and 4 bases at J, with 22 bases between the two ends. The germline V gene has CDR1 SGHNT and CDR2 YYREEE (reference sequence). CDR3 length: 19 amino acids. Full variable domain (remainder filled in from reference TRBV5-4 and TRBJ2-6): ETGVTQSPTHLIKTRGQQVTLRCSSQSGHNTVSWYQQALGQGPQFIFQYYREEENGRGNFPPRFSGLQFPNYSSELNVNALELDDSALYLCASSFPDREGIRGANVLTFGAGSRLTVL.

The rearrangement joins TRBV11-2 to TRBJ2-7; a weak D match, TRBD1 (6 bases). The ends were cut back, 3 bases at V and 3 bases at J, with 15 bases in the middle. Germline-derived CDR1 and CDR2 are SGHAT and FQNNGV. This CDR3 region has 15 residues. The CDR3, as DNA: TGTGCCAGCAGCTTGGCAACGACAGGATACTACGAGCAGTACTTC. This encodes CASSLATTGYYEQYF.

V gene TRBV13 combines with J gene TRBJ1-6, with 7 bases that match TRBD1. Germline CDR1 and CDR2: PRHDT and FYEKMQ (reference sequence). The V segment lost 5 bases and the J segment 2 bases; nucleotides outside the gene matches: 6. The CDR3 length is 16 residues. DNA of the CDR3: TGTGCCAGCAGCCTCTACGGGACAGCCTATAATTCACCCCTCCACTTT. The encoded protein is CASSLYGTAYNSPLHF.

This clone was detected once. V usage is TRBV9 and J usage is TRBJ2-7; 8 bases agree with TRBD1. Trimming removed 0 bases from V and 5 bases from J; junction bases left unmatched: 10. This CDR3 is 16 amino acids long. CDR1 and CDR2 from the germline V gene are SGDLS and YYNGEE. CDR3 sequence: CASSVGLDRASNEQYF. The CDR3 DNA reads as TGTGCCAGCAGCGTAGGGCTGGACAGGGCATCGAACGAGCAGTACTTC.

The sample holds many counts of this clone. This chain uses TRBV5-6 with TRBJ1-2, with D hard to call. Germline V gene data show CDR1 as SGHDT and CDR2 as YYEEEE. The V end was cut by 4 bases, the J end by 0 bases, with 13 bases between. The CDR3 length is 15 residues. The CDR3 loop reads CASSPVVPTNYGYTF. CDR3 in DNA: TGTGCCAGCAGCCCAGTAGTGCCGACTAACTATGGCTACACCTTC.

The gene calls are TRBV13 and TRBJ1-1; D is unclear. The V and J ends lost 5 bases and 5 bases respectively, with 15 bases between them. The germline V gene encodes CDR1 PRHDT and CDR2 FYEKMQ (reference sequence). There are 14 residues in the CDR3. The CDR3 DNA sequence: TGTGCCAGCAGCGTCGGGCGAGGGCGAACTGAAGCTTTCTTT. Translating gives CASSVGRGRTEAFF.

The genes are TRBV5-4 and TRBJ2-7; D tentatively fits TRBD1 or TRBD2 (5 bases each). Between the trimmed V and J ends, which lost 4 bases and 2 bases, there was a span of 16 bases. CDR3 length equals 15 residues. CDR1 is SGHNT and CDR2 is YYREEE in the germline V gene (reference sequence). The DNA of the CDR3 is TGTGCCAGCAGCATCCATAGTAGGGGACCCTACGAGCAGTACTTC. Amino acids: CASSIHSRGPYEQYF.

J is TRBJ1-1 and V is TRBV30; D call uncertain. Between the trimmed V and J ends, which lost 0 bases and 11 bases, there was a span of 16 bases. CDR3 length: 13 amino acids. The germline CDR1 and CDR2 sequences are GTSNPN and SVGIG (reference sequence). The CDR3 here is CAWSVDVLGEAFF. CDR3 DNA sequence: TGTGCCTGGAGTGTGGACGTCCTGGGTGAGGCTTTCTTT.

This sequence joins TRBV4-3 and TRBJ2-2, with D perhaps TRBD1 (5 bases). CDR1 is LGHNA, CDR2 YSLEER, per germline. This CDR3 spans 14 amino acids. Trimming took 3 bases from V and 7 from J, leaving 12 bases between them. The CDR3 is CASSHRGHDGELFF. CDR3 coding DNA: TGCGCCAGCAGCCACCGAGGACACGACGGGGAGCTGTTTTTT.

This chain joins TRBV5-1 and TRBJ2-1; TRBD2 matches 8 bases. Per the germline V gene, CDR1 is SGHRS and CDR2 is YFSETQ. The trim removed 4 bases at V and 4 bases at J, leaving 4 bases unmatched. The CDR3 has 14 amino acids. CDR3 in amino acids: CASSPREAYNEQFF. The CDR3 DNA reads TGCGCCAGCAGCCCGCGGGAGGCTTACAATGAGCAGTTCTTC.

This chain connects TRBV4-2 to TRBJ2-7; perhaps D is TRBD1 or TRBD2 (5 bases each). The CDR3 runs to 14 residues. Germline lookup yields CDR1 LGHNA and CDR2 YNFKEQ. V dropped 3 bases and J dropped 2 bases, with 11 bases sitting between them. Here the CDR3 reads CASSQNRDPYEQYF. The CDR3 region has the DNA TGTGCCAGCAGCCAGAACCGGGACCCCTACGAGCAGTACTTC.

This chain uses TRBV5-4 with TRBJ2-5; a possible D gene is TRBD2 (6 bases). CDR3 length: 16 residues. CDR1 is SGHNT and CDR2 is YYREEE in the germline V gene (reference sequence). V lost 0 bases, J lost 3 bases, and 15 bases lay in between. CDR3 in DNA: TGTGCCAGCAGCTTGGCCGAAGCGGGCGTGGAAGAGACCCAGTACTTC. Residues: CASSLAEAGVEETQYF.

The chain links TRBV2 to TRBJ2-7; D is undetermined. The germline V gene has CDR1 SNHLY and CDR2 FYNNEI. V gave up 7 bases and J gave up 0 bases, with 10 bases separating them. The CDR3 is 13 amino acids. CDR3 DNA sequence: TGTGCCAGCATGGGTCAGGCCTCCTACGAGCAGTACTTC. It is translated as CASMGQASYEQYF.

This sequence joins TRBV27 and TRBJ1-5, with D perhaps matching TRBD1 (5 bases). Germline V gives CDR1 MNHEY, CDR2 SMNVEV (reference sequence). This CDR3 comprises 13 residues. V lost 5 bases and J lost 7, with 12 bases in between. The CDR3 region is CASSIGAGQPQHF. The DNA of the CDR3 is TGTGCCAGCAGTATAGGGGCAGGCCAGCCCCAGCATTTT.

The genes are TRBV30 and TRBJ1-1; D not certain. The V gene's germline CDR1 is GTSNPN and CDR2 SVGIG (reference sequence). The V gene lost 2 bases and the J gene lost 5 bases, with 6 bases spanning the gap. The CDR3 is 11 residues long. The CDR3 spells CAWSSDTEAFF. Written as DNA, the CDR3 is TGTGCCTGGAGTTCAGATACTGAAGCTTTCTTT.

The rearrangement joins TRBV7-8 to TRBJ2-7; D is ambiguous. The CDR3 is made up of 12 amino acids. Germline-derived CDR1 and CDR2 are SGHVS and FQNEAQ. V was shortened by 0 bases and J by 7 bases, with 7 bases between the two germline ends. The CDR3 coding sequence is TGTGCCAGCAGCTTAGCGCATTGGGAGCAGTACTTC. This sequence encodes CASSLAHWEQYF. Full variable domain (outside the CDR3, taken from reference TRBV7-8 and TRBJ2-7): GAGVSQSPRYKVAKRGQDVALRCDPISGHVSLFWYQQALGQGPEFLTYFQNEAQLDKSGLPSDRFFAERPEGSVSTLKIQRTQQEDSAVYLCASSLAHWEQYFGPGTRLTVT.

Worth noting for this clone: Other DNA sequences in this specimen translate into the identical CDR3. The genes are TRBV27 and TRBJ1-5; 8 bases agree with TRBD1. Germline V gene lookup returns CDR1 MNHEY and CDR2 SMNVEV (reference sequence). This CDR3 region has 14 residues. With 3 bases clipped from V and 4 bases from J, the junction kept 2 bases outside the gene matches. The CDR3 sequence is CASSLGTGNQPQHF. CDR3 bases: TGTGCCAGCAGTTTGGGGACAGGTAATCAGCCCCAGCATTTT.

Notes on this clone: The sample has other DNA sequences that encode this CDR3 too. The chain couples TRBV5-1 to TRBJ2-5, with D perhaps TRBD2 (7 bases). CDR1 SGHRS and CDR2 YFSETQ come from the germline V gene. This CDR3 has 14 amino acids. V dropped 0 bases and J dropped 4 bases, with 10 bases sitting between them. CDR3: CASSLEGGLETQYF. Here the CDR3 DNA reads TGCGCCAGCAGCTTGGAGGGGGGGCTAGAGACCCAGTACTTC.

The chain couples TRBV6-5 to TRBJ1-1, with 10 bases matching TRBD1. From germline, CDR1 is MNHEY and CDR2 SVGAGI. This CDR3 comprises 15 residues. J lost 0 bases, V lost 9 bases, and 7 bases had no gene match. The CDR3 loop is CASRIGTGVNTEAFF. In DNA, the CDR3 is TGTGCCAGTCGCATTGGGACAGGGGTGAACACTGAAGCTTTCTTT.

The genes are TRBV6-5 and TRBJ2-2; no reliable D call. V lost 2 bases and J 4 bases, leaving 5 bases between the germline ends. The CDR3 sequence is 13 residues long. Per the germline V gene, CDR1 is MNHEY and CDR2 is SVGAGI. The CDR3 loop is CASSYVGTGELFF. CDR3 DNA: TGTGCCAGCAGTTACGTTGGCACCGGGGAGCTGTTTTTT.

This rearrangement joins TRBV9 to TRBJ2-7; D is undetermined. Germline V gene sequence: CDR1 SGDLS, CDR2 YYNGEE. The CDR3 covers 16 residues. V lost 1 base and J lost 2, with 16 bases in between. As DNA, the CDR3 is TGTGCCAGCAGCGTAAGCCCTCGTGGGGATACCTACGAGCAGTACTTC. It yields the protein CASSVSPRGDTYEQYF.

The V gene is TRBV9, the J gene TRBJ2-1, with D perhaps matching TRBD1 or TRBD2 (5 bases each). The V gene's germline CDR1 is SGDLS and CDR2 YYNGEE. This CDR3 region has 18 residues. V lost 0 bases and J 0 bases, leaving 16 bases between the germline ends. CDR3 amino acids: CASSVDRTGLSSYNEQFF. The CDR3 DNA sequence: TGTGCCAGCAGCGTAGACCGTACAGGACTTAGCTCCTACAATGAGCAGTTCTTC.

The genes are TRBV10-3 and TRBJ2-2; possible D gene TRBD1, 7 bases. V was trimmed by 3 bases and J by 4 bases, leaving 9 bases between them. Germline lookup yields CDR1 ENHRY and CDR2 SYGVKD. The CDR3 spans 14 residues. As DNA, the CDR3 is TGTGCCATCAGTGACCAGGGGGGCACCGGGGAGCTGTTTTTT. Its translation: CAISDQGGTGELFF.

The chain recombines TRBV13 with TRBJ2-2, with TRBD2 identical over 9 bases. The V segment lost 6 bases and the J segment 4 bases; nucleotides outside the gene matches: 6. The germline CDR1 and CDR2 sequences are PRHDT and FYEKMQ (reference sequence). The CDR3 is 15 residues long. The CDR3: CASRPLAGFTGELFF. Written as DNA, the CDR3 is TGTGCCAGCAGACCCCTAGCGGGGTTCACCGGGGAGCTGTTTTTT.

The table lists this clone with many counts. The V call is TRBV2, the J call TRBJ2-3; 9 bases agree with TRBD1. Germline values: CDR1 SNHLY, CDR2 FYNNEI. V gave up 2 bases and J gave up 1 base; unmatched junction bases: 7. This CDR3 region has 17 residues. In DNA, the CDR3 is TGTGCCAGCAGTGAATCAGGACAGGGGTTAGGCACAGATACGCAGTATTTT. Translated, it gives CASSESGQGLGTDTQYF. The full variable domain, its missing parts supplied by reference TRBV2 and TRBJ2-3, is EPEVTQTPSHQVTQMGQEVILRCVPISNHLYFYWYRQILGQKVEFLVSFYNNEISEKSEIFDDQFSVERPDGSNFTLKIRSTKLEDSAMYFCASSESGQGLGTDTQYFGPGTRLTVL.

This chain joins TRBV13 and TRBJ1-1, with 8 bases identical to TRBD1. The germline V gene has CDR1 PRHDT and CDR2 FYEKMQ (reference sequence). The length of the CDR3 is 13 residues. J was trimmed by 3 bases and V by 5 bases; bases with no gene match: 2. The DNA for the CDR3 is TGTGCCAGCAGCGACAGGGGCGACACTGAAGCTTTCTTT. Encoded protein: CASSDRGDTEAFF.

V gene TRBV29-1 combines with J gene TRBJ2-5; D might be TRBD1 or TRBD2, each matching 5 bases. Germline values: CDR1 SQVTM, CDR2 ANQGSEA. The CDR3 is made up of 12 amino acids. The V end lost 4 bases, the J end lost 4 bases, and 10 bases lay between the germline ends. The CDR3 DNA sequence: TGCAGCGTTGCCGAGGGGCTAGAGACCCAGTACTTC. This translates into CSVAEGLETQYF.